This TCR beta chain was captured in a study of cytomegalovirus exposure and HLA in healthy donors. This CDR3 has 16 residues. The J segment lost 4 bases and the V segment lost 1 base, leaving 7 bases of the junction unmatched. The germline gives CDR1 SGHDT, CDR2 YYEEEE. The PCR contained 60 Vbeta and 13 Jbeta primers. Only in-frame clones appear in the TCRdb table, and some are missing; sequencing was by immunoSEQ multiplex PCR. Of about 150,000 clones listed, about 79% are singletons. This clone was picked up a small number of times. What was sequenced was PBMCs. V is TRBV5-6 and J is TRBJ2-1; TRBD2 matches at 8 bases. This sequence originates from a woman under 40 in good health and CMV-seronegative. CDR3 sequence: CASSLHGGGLYNEQFF. DNA of the CDR3: TGTGCCAGCAGCTTGCACGGGGGGGGGCTATACAATGAGCAGTTCTTC.